This T cell receptor (beta chain) was observed in a study of cytomegalovirus exposure and HLA in healthy donors. Study-wide points: Across donors, presence/absence analyses took sequencing depth to be roughly uniform. Sequencing likely generated an artifact that appeared as a cluster of highly shared sequence variants. Within a later analysis, the majority of CMV-associated TCR beta chains appeared HLA-restricted. In a later analysis, a genetic analysis reported fewer productive-TCR N-insertions in an Asian-associated ancestry cluster than the cohort average.

Primers: 60 Vbeta forward and 13 Jbeta reverse. Sequencing used immunoSEQ multiplex PCR; TCRdb keeps in-frame clones, though not all of them. The table has 95,000 to 150,000 clones, approximately 65% seen once; the top ten hold 1.5%. Comment on this clone: Its antigen is unidentified.

This TCR derives from a young man in good health and CMV-seronegative. The specimen sequenced was PBMCs.

In DNA form, the CDR3 reads TGCGCCAGCAGTCGGGTCGGGACAGCGAACACCGGGGAGCTGTTTTTT. This gives the protein CASSRVGTANTGELFF. This chain connects TRBV10-1 to TRBJ2-2, with 7 bases matching TRBD1. The CDR3 covers 16 residues. Germline CDR1 WNHNN, CDR2 SYGVQD (reference sequence). The J segment lost 0 bases and the V segment lost 5 bases, leaving 6 bases of the junction unmatched.